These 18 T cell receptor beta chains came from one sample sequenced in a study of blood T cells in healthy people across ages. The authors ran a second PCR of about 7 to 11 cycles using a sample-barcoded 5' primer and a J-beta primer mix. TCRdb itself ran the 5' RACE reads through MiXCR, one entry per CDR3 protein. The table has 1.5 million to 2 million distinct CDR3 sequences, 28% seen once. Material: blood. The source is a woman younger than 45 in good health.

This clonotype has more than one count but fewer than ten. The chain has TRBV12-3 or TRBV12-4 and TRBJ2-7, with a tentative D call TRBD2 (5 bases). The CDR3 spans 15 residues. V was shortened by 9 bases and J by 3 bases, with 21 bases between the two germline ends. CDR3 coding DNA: TGTGCCAGAACCCCCATGGGCGGGTCCTTCTACGAGCAGTACTTC. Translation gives CARTPMGGSFYEQYF.

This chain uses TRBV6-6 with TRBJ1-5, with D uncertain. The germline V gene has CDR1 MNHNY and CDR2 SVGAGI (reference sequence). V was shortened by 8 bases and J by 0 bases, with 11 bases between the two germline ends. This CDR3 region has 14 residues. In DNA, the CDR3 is TGTGCCAGCCACTACGGGTATAGCAATCAGCCCCAGCATTTT. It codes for CASHYGYSNQPQHF.

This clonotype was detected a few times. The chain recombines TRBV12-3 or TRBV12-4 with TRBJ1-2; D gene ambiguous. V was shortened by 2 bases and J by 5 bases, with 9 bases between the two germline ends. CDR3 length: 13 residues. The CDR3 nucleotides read TGTGCCAGCAGTTTATTGTTACGGTATGGCTACACCTTC. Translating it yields CASSLLLRYGYTF.

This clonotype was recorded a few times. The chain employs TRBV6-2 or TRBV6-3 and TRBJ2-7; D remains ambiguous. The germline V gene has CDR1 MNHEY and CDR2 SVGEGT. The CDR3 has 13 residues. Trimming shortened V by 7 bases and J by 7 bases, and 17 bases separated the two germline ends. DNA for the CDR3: TGTGCCAGCATCGCCCCCCAGGTGTGGGAGCAGTACTTC. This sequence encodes CASIAPQVWEQYF.

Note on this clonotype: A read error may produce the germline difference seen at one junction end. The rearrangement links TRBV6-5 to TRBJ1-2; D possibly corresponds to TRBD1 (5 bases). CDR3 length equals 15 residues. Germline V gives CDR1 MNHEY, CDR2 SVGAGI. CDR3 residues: CAGSRSQVSLRGYTF. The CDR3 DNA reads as TGTGCCGGCAGCCGCTCACAGGTGTCCTTAAGAGGCTACACCTTC.

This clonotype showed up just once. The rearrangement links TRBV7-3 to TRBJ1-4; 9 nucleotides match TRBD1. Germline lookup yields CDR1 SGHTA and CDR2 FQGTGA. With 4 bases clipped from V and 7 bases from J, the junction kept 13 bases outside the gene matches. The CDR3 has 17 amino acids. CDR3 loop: CASSSPGRDRVCEKLFF. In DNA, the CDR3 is TGTGCCAGCAGCTCCCCCGGTCGGGACAGGGTGTGTGAAAAACTGTTTTTT.

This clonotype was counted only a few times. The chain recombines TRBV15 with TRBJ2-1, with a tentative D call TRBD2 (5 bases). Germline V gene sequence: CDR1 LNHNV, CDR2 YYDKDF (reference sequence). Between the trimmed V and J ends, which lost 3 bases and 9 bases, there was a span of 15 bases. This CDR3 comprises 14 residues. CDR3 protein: CATSRDLARIEQFF. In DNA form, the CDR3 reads TGTGCCACCAGCAGGGACCTAGCTAGGATTGAGCAGTTCTTC.

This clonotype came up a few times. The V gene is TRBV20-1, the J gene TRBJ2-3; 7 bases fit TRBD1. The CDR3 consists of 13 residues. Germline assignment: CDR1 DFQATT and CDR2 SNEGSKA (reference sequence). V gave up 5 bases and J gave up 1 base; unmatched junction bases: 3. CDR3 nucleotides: TGCAGTGCTGACGACAGGGGCACAGATACGCAGTATTTT. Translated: CSADDRGTDTQYF.

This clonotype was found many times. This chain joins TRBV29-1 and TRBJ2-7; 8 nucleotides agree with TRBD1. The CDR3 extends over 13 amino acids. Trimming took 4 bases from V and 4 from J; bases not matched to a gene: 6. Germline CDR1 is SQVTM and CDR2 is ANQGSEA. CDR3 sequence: CSVARDRRYEQYF. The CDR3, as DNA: TGCAGCGTTGCACGGGACAGGCGGTACGAGCAGTACTTC.

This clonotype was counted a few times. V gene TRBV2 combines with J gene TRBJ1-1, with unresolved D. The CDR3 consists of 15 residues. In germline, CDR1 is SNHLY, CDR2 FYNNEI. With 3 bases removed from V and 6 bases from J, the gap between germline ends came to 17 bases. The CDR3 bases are TGTGCCAGCAGTGAGGTGGGGAATAGTAGAGCTGAAGCTTTCTTT. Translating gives CASSEVGNSRAEAFF.

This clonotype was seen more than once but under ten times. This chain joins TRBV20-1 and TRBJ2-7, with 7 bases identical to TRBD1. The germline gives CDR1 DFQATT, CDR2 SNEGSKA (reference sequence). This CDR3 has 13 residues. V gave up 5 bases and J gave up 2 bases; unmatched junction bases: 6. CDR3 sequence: CSARPGQTYEQYF. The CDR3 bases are TGCAGTGCTCGGCCGGGACAGACCTACGAGCAGTACTTC.

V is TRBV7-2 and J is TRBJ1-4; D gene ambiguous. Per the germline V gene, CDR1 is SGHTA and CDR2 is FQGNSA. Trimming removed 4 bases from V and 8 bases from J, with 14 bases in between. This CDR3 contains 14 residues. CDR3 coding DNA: TGTGCCAGCAGCTCCGGATCTGTTCGAGAAAAACTGTTTTTT. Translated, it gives CASSSGSVREKLFF.

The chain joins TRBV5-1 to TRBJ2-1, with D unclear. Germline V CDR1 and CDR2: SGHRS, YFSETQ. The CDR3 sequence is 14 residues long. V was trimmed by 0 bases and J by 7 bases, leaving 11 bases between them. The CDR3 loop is CASSLALSRNEQFF. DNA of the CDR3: TGCGCCAGCAGCTTGGCATTATCTCGTAATGAGCAGTTCTTC.

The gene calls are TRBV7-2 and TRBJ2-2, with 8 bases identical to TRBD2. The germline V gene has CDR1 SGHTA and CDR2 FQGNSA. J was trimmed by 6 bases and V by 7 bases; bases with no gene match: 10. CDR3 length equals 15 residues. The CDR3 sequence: CASTKGLAGAGELFF. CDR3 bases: TGTGCCAGCACCAAAGGACTAGCAGGAGCCGGGGAGCTGTTTTTT. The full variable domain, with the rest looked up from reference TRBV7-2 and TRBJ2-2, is GAGVSQSPSNKVTEKGKDVELRCDPISGHTALYWYRQSLGQGLEFLIYFQGNSAPDKSGLPSDRFSAERTGGSVSTLTIQRTQQEDSAVYLCASTKGLAGAGELFFGEGSRLTVL.

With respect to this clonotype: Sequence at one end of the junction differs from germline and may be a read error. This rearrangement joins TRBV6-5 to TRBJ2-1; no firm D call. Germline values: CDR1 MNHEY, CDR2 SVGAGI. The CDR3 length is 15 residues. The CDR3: CANSYSGLTYNEQFF. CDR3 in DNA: TGTGCCAACAGTTACTCGGGCCTTACCTACAATGAGCAGTTCTTC.

The CDR3 bases are TGTGCCAGCAGTTTTTCCGAAGGAATTGGGCAGTTCTTC. This encodes CASSFSEGIGQFF. The gene calls are TRBV12-3 or TRBV12-4 and TRBJ2-1, with unresolved D. Trimming pared 3 bases from V and 12 bases from J, leaving 15 bases between. The CDR3 consists of 13 residues.

CDR3 in DNA: TGTGCCAGCACCCTATCCGGGACAGACTACGAGCAGTACTTC. This encodes CASTLSGTDYEQYF. The rearrangement joins TRBV12-3 or TRBV12-4 to TRBJ2-7; 7 bases fit TRBD1. The CDR3 has 14 residues. Losses at the gene ends were 7 bases for V and 3 bases for J; bases not matched to a gene: 9.

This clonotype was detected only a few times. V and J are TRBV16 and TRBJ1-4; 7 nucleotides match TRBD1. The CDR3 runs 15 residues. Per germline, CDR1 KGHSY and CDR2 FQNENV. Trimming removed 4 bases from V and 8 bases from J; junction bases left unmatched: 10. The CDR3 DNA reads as TGTGCCAGCAGCCCCCAAGGGGGCAGAAGCGAAAAACTGTTTTTT. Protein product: CASSPQGGRSEKLFF.